This is a list of T cell receptor beta chains from one sample in a study of T cells in Graves' hyperthyroidism and ophthalmopathy. TCRdb processed the multiplex PCR reads anew with MiXCR; each CDR3 protein has one entry. This sample yields almost 600,000 distinct CDR3 sequences, of which 46% are seen a single time; approximately 8.4% belongs to the top ten. Sequenced material: peripheral blood or thyroid tissue (not recorded which). The receptors shown here come from a woman younger than 35 with Graves' hyperthyroidism. Each CDR3 is given with its conserved first and last residue. Fields, in order: D gene, J gene, V gene, clone size, CDR3 DNA, CDR3 protein. A D gene is named only where the DNA matches it firmly. Some rows mark clone size as missing; the rest say once, few, many or name a class of expanded clone.

>NA|TRBJ2-6|TRBV20-1|many
TGCAGTGCTAGATTGACAGCTGGGGCCAACGTCCTGACTTTC
CSARLTAGANVLTF
>NA|TRBJ2-7|TRBV6-2/TRBV6-3|many
TGTGCCAGCACGACAAGTTGGGAACAGGGCGACAACGAGCAGTACTTC
CASTTSWEQGDNEQYF
>NA|TRBJ2-6|TRBV7-8|NA
TGTGCCAGCAGCTTCGGAGCTTCTGGGGCCAACGTCCTGACTTTC
CASSFGASGANVLTF
>TRBD1|TRBJ2-7|TRBV12-5|NA
TGTGCTAGTGAGCCCTACAGCGTTGAACTGGGCAGGGGGCTCCGCGAGCAGTACTTC
CASEPYSVELGRGLREQYF
>TRBD1|TRBJ1-2|TRBV30|NA
TGTGCCTCCCCTCCCCGACAGGGGGGATATGGCTACACCTTC
CASPPRQGGYGYTF
>TRBD2|TRBJ2-3|TRBV7-2|few
TGTGCCAGCAGCCTACTGACTAGCGGGAATGCAGATACGCAGTATTTT
CASSLLTSGNADTQYF
>NA|TRBJ2-7|TRBV7-9|NA
TGTGCCAGCCTCAGAGGGGAGGGGGCTCGCGAGCAGTACTTC
CASLRGEGAREQYF
>NA|TRBJ1-4|TRBV24-1|few
TGTGCCACCAGTGATTCGACGACCTGGGGTGAAAAACTGTTTTTT
CATSDSTTWGEKLFF
>NA|TRBJ2-2|TRBV6-6|many
TGTGCCAGCAGTTACGAGTGGACCGGGGAGCTGTTTTTT
CASSYEWTGELFF
>NA|TRBJ2-7|TRBV12-5|NA
TGTGCTAGTGGTTTGGCCGGGGGAGACGAGCAGTACTTC
CASGLAGGDEQYF
>NA|TRBJ2-3|TRBV24-1|NA
TGTGCCACCAGTGATTTGCGCTTAGATACGCAGTATTTT
CATSDLRLDTQYF
>TRBD2|TRBJ2-1|TRBV7-2|few
TGTGCCAGCAGCCCCAGCGGGAGTTCCTACAATGAGCAGTTCTTC
CASSPSGSSYNEQFF
>NA|TRBJ1-4|TRBV7-3|NA
TGTGCCAGCAGCTCCGCACCGCCAACGGGAAAACTGTTTTTT
CASSSAPPTGKLFF
>TRBD2|TRBJ2-1|TRBV7-9|few
TGTGCCAGCAGCAGGGACTACCACAATGAGCAGTTCTTC
CASSRDYHNEQFF
>TRBD1|TRBJ2-2|TRBV24-1|few
TGTGCCACCAGTGATTCCGGGACAGGGGTCCCCGGGGAGCTGTTTTTT
CATSDSGTGVPGELFF
>TRBD1|TRBJ1-2|TRBV7-9|many
TGTGCCAGCTCCTTACCGGACAGGGCTAACTATGGCTACACCTTC
CASSLPDRANYGYTF
>TRBD2|TRBJ2-5|TRBV24-1|NA
TGTGCCACCAGAGCGGGAGGAGAGACCCAGTACTTC
CATRAGGETQYF
>TRBD2|TRBJ2-7|TRBV4-3|many
TGCGCCAGCAGCCAAGAACTAGCGGGAGATAACGTCTACGAGCAGTACTTC
CASSQELAGDNVYEQYF
>TRBD2|TRBJ2-1|TRBV2|NA
TGTGCCAGCAGTGGAGCGGGAGGGAGTAATGAGCAGTTCTTC
CASSGAGGSNEQFF
>TRBD1|TRBJ1-3|TRBV2|many
TGTGCCAGCAGTGAAGGACAGGGGCTGGGAGGAAACACCATATATTTT
CASSEGQGLGGNTIYF
>NA|TRBJ2-7|TRBV7-2|many
TGTGCCAGCAGCTTAGGGGGCATCTCCTACGAGCAGTACTTC
CASSLGGISYEQYF
>TRBD1|TRBJ1-3|TRBV19|many
TGTGCCAGTAGGGACGGGACAGTATCTGGAAACACCATATATTTT
CASRDGTVSGNTIYF
>NA|TRBJ2-7|TRBV6-5|NA
TGTGCCAGCAGTTATCGTTTAGCGGACCAGCCCTACGAGCAGTACTTC
CASSYRLADQPYEQYF
>TRBD1|TRBJ2-7|TRBV11-3|NA
TGTGCCAGCAGCTTGAGTCTTTCGGGACAGGGGACCTACGAGCAGTACTTC
CASSLSLSGQGTYEQYF
>NA|TRBJ1-1|TRBV9|many
TGTGCCAGCAGCGTAGTTAAGAACACTGAAGCTTTCTTT
CASSVVKNTEAFF
>NA|TRBJ1-1|TRBV6-2/TRBV6-3|few
TGTGCCAGCAGTTACTCTGGGTTTCGATTGGAAGCTTTCTTT
CASSYSGFRLEAFF
>NA|TRBJ2-7|TRBV6-1|NA
TGTGCCAGCAGTGAACTGGGCGTTTCCTACGAGCAGTACTTC
CASSELGVSYEQYF
>NA|TRBJ1-6|TRBV27|many
TGTGCCAGCAGTTTTGCAGGCCAGTCCTATAATTCACCCCTCCACTTT
CASSFAGQSYNSPLHF
>NA|TRBJ2-2|TRBV9|many
TGTGCCAGCAGCTTCCCGAACACCGGGGAGCTGTTTTTT
CASSFPNTGELFF
>TRBD1|TRBJ2-4|TRBV14|NA
TGTGCCAGCAGCCACTCAGGGGGAAACATTCAGTACTTC
CASSHSGGNIQYF
>NA|TRBJ2-3|TRBV24-1|many
TGTGCCACCAGTTCCGTCGCAGGCACAGATACGCAGTATTTT
CATSSVAGTDTQYF
>TRBD1|TRBJ2-7|TRBV19|NA
TGTGCCAGTAGTAGCCTACAGGGGTTTAATACCTACGAGCAGTACTTC
CASSSLQGFNTYEQYF
>TRBD2|TRBJ2-5|TRBV29-1|NA
TGCAGCTTAAGTCTGAGCGGGAGAGCAGAGACCCAGTACTTC
CSLSLSGRAETQYF
>NA|TRBJ1-3|TRBV7-6|NA
TGTGCCAGCAGCTTAGAGGGCGGTGGAAACACCATATATTTT
CASSLEGGGNTIYF
>NA|TRBJ1-1|TRBV7-6|many
TGTGCCAGCAGCTTAGTTTCCGCAGAGAACACTGAAGCTTTCTTT
CASSLVSAENTEAFF
>NA|TRBJ1-2|TRBV7-9|NA
TGTGCCAGCAGCCGGACTAGTCTGGGGGCGGGCTATGGCTACACCTTC
CASSRTSLGAGYGYTF
>NA|TRBJ2-3|TRBV15|few
TGTGCCACCAGCTTTCTAGCGTTCACAGATACGCAGTATTTT
CATSFLAFTDTQYF
>NA|TRBJ1-1|TRBV7-6|NA
TGTGCCAGCAGCTTGGCCGGGGGTTTCGGTGGTGAAGCTTTCTTT
CASSLAGGFGGEAFF
>NA|TRBJ1-2|TRBV13|many
TGTGCCAGCAGCTCCTCCTCGGGAGGGGGGAATGACTATGGCTACACCTTC
CASSSSSGGGNDYGYTF
>TRBD2|TRBJ2-5|TRBV2|NA
TGTGCCAGCAGTGAAGTGCCCGGGACTAGCGGGAGTGGGGAGACCCAGTACTTC
CASSEVPGTSGSGETQYF
>NA|TRBJ1-1|TRBV20-1|many
TGCAGTGCTAGAGATAGTGCAGCCACTGAAGCTTTCTTT
CSARDSAATEAFF
>TRBD2|TRBJ2-2|TRBV6-1|many
TGTGCCAGCATCCTCCTCGGGCTAGCGGGAGGGACCGGGGAGCTGTTTTTT
CASILLGLAGGTGELFF
>TRBD1|TRBJ1-1|TRBV12-5|many
TGTGCTAGTGGTTACAGGGGGTCTGAAGCTTTCTTT
CASGYRGSEAFF
>TRBD2|TRBJ2-5|TRBV9|NA
TGTGCCAGCAGCTCGACTAGCGGGGGAAGGTACCAGTACTTC
CASSSTSGGRYQYF
>TRBD1|TRBJ2-7|TRBV20-1|NA
TGCAGCCTCGACTACCGGGACAGTTCCTACGAGCAGTACTTC
CSLDYRDSSYEQYF
>NA|TRBJ1-2|TRBV15|NA
TGTGCCACCAGCAGTTTTCGACAGCTACCTAACTATGGCTACACCTTC
CATSSFRQLPNYGYTF
>TRBD2|TRBJ2-1|TRBV14|NA
TGTGCCAGCAGCCAACAACTAGCGGGAGTGAGTGAGCAGTTCTTC
CASSQQLAGVSEQFF
>NA|TRBJ1-5|TRBV12-3/TRBV12-4|many
TGTGCCAGCAGCCCAGGGGCGGGGGTAGAGGGTCAGCCCCAGCATTTT
CASSPGAGVEGQPQHF
>NA|TRBJ1-2|TRBV29-1|NA
TGCAGCGCCAAGGGACTAGTCAACACCGGGATCTATGGCTACACCTTC
CSAKGLVNTGIYGYTF
>NA|TRBJ2-3|TRBV24-1|few
TGTGCCACCCCCGGGCCTCTCAGGAATACGCAGTATTTT
CATPGPLRNTQYF
>TRBD1|TRBJ1-4|TRBV30|NA
TGTGCCTGGAGCCACGACCAGACAGGGGTCGGAGAAAAACTGTTTTTT
CAWSHDQTGVGEKLFF
>NA|TRBJ1-2|TRBV29-1|NA
TGCAGCGAGACAGCGCTCTATGGCTACACCTTC
CSETALYGYTF